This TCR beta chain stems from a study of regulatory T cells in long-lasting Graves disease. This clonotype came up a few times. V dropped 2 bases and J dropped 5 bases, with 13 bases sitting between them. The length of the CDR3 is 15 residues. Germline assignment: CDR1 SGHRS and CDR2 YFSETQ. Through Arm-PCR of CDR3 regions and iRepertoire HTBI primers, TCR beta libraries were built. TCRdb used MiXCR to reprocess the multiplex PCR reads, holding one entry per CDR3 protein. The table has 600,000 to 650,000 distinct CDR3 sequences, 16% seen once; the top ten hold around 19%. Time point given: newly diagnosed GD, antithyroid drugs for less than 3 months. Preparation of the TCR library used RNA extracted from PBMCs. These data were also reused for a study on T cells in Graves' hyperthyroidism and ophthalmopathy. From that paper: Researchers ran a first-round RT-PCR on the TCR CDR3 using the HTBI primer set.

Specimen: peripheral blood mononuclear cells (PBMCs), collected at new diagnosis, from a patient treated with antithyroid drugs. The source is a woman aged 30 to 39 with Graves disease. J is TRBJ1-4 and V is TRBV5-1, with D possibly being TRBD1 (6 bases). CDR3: CASSLGQTSNEKLFF. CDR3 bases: TGCGCCAGCAGCTTAGGACAGACGTCGAATGAAAAACTGTTTTTT.